This T cell receptor beta chain was identified in a study of cytomegalovirus exposure and HLA in healthy donors. Trimming took off 2 bases at V and 4 bases at J, with 7 bases between the two ends. Germline V gene sequence: CDR1 SGHTA, CDR2 FQGNSA. This CDR3 contains 13 residues. Regarding this clone: The antigen remains undetermined.

A multiplex PCR was run with 60 Vbeta primers and 13 Jbeta primers. Data came from immunoSEQ multiplex PCR; TCRdb stores just in-frame clones and leaves some out. The sample consists of more than 130,000 clones, around 77% of them appearing once. Study findings and constraints: When presence/absence was analysed, sequencing depth was taken to be roughly uniform across donors. Available immune exposure information covered CMV serostatus only. In a later analysis, donors in an Asian-associated ancestry cluster reportedly had fewer N-insertions in productive TCRs than the cohort mean.

This chain links TRBV7-2 with TRBJ2-3, with D possibly being TRBD1 (5 bases). The TCR originated in a woman aged 50 to 60 in good health and CMV-seronegative. The sample was PBMCs. The CDR3 here is CASSLQGPDTQYF. In DNA form, the CDR3 reads TGTGCCAGCAGCTTACAGGGTCCAGATACGCAGTATTTT. Filled out from reference TRBV7-2 and TRBJ2-3, the complete variable domain reads GAGVSQSPSNKVTEKGKDVELRCDPISGHTALYWYRQSLGQGLEFLIYFQGNSAPDKSGLPSDRFSAERTGGSVSTLTIQRTQQEDSAVYLCASSLQGPDTQYFGPGTRLTVL.